These 20 T cell receptor beta chains were all obtained from the same sample, sequenced in a study of blood T cells in healthy people across ages. Alongside a J-beta primer mix, a sample-barcoded 5' primer served in a second PCR lasting about 6 to 11 cycles. TCRdb called the 5' RACE reads again in MiXCR, with one record for every CDR3 protein. The sample shows some 1.4 million distinct CDR3 sequences, around two fifths of them seen only once. The sample consisted of blood. Every receptor here comes from a woman under 30 in good health.

This clonotype was counted between two and nine times. The chain carries TRBV3-1 and TRBJ2-1, with TRBD1 matching over 7 bases. The germline V gene has CDR1 LGHDT and CDR2 YNNKEL (reference sequence). Germline trimming cut 1 base from V and 15 bases from J; bases unmatched to any gene: 9. CDR3 length: 13 amino acids. The DNA of the CDR3 is TGTGCCAGCAGCCAAGTTGAAACAGGGGTTGGGTTCTTC. It codes for CASSQVETGVGFF.

V gene TRBV5-5 combines with J gene TRBJ2-5, with 13 bases matching TRBD2. Trimming removed 0 bases from V and 3 bases from J; junction bases left unmatched: 2. Germline V gene sequence: CDR1 SGHKS, CDR2 YYEKEE (reference sequence). The CDR3 covers 16 residues. CDR3 sequence reads: CASSLVGLAGKETQYF. CDR3 DNA: TGTGCCAGCAGCTTGGTGGGACTAGCGGGGAAAGAGACCCAGTACTTC.

This chain links TRBV20-1 with TRBJ1-1, with no clear D. Germline assignment: CDR1 DFQATT and CDR2 SNEGSKA (reference sequence). This CDR3 region has 14 residues. Trimming took 0 bases from V and 1 from J, leaving 9 bases between them. This chain's CDR3 is CSAREYTGNTEAFF. The CDR3 coding sequence is TGCAGTGCTAGAGAGTATACGGGGAACACTGAAGCTTTCTTT.

The chain uses TRBV6-2 or TRBV6-3 and TRBJ2-3; 7 nucleotides line up with TRBD1. The CDR3 length is 16 residues. V lost 2 bases and J lost 0; bases outside the gene matches: 5. Germline CDR1 and CDR2: MNHEY and SVGEGT. CDR3 sequence reads: CASSYTGAWSTDTQYF. In nucleotides, the CDR3 is TGTGCCAGCAGTTACACAGGGGCGTGGAGCACAGATACGCAGTATTTT.

In its sample, this clonotype was seen many times. This chain uses TRBV12-3 or TRBV12-4 with TRBJ1-1; D is perhaps TRBD1 (6 bases). The CDR3 contains 11 residues. The ends were cut back, 6 bases at V and 4 bases at J, with 6 bases in the middle. CDR3 in amino acids: CASSRGTEAFF. The DNA for the CDR3 is TGTGCCAGCAGCAGGGGCACTGAAGCTTTCTTT.

Only a few counts were recorded for this clonotype. This chain uses TRBV27 with TRBJ1-3; 7 bases agree with TRBD1. With 8 bases clipped from V and 6 bases from J, the junction kept 10 bases outside the gene matches. Germline CDR1 is MNHEY and CDR2 is SMNVEV (reference sequence). The CDR3 runs 14 residues. In DNA, the CDR3 is TGTGCCAGCCGCGAGGGACAGTATCCAAACACCATATATTTT. It specifies CASREGQYPNTIYF.

This clonotype was seen only a few times. This sequence joins TRBV24-1 and TRBJ2-1, with 11 bases aligning to TRBD2. The CDR3 totals 18 residues. Germline CDR1 is KGHDR and CDR2 is SFDVKD. The trim removed 0 bases at V and 5 bases at J, leaving 8 bases unmatched. CDR3 in DNA: TGTGCCACCAGTGATTTGCCGCTAGCGGGGGGAACAAACAATGAGCAGTTCTTC. This gives the protein CATSDLPLAGGTNNEQFF.

The J gene is TRBJ1-1, the V gene TRBV7-9, with a weak D call TRBD1 (5 bases). This CDR3 contains 15 residues. V gave up 5 bases and J gave up 2 bases, with 15 bases separating them. Germline assignment: CDR1 SEHNR and CDR2 FQNEAQ (reference sequence). This CDR3 reads CASSPFPGGNTEAFF. CDR3 nucleotide sequence: TGTGCCAGCAGCCCTTTCCCCGGGGGAAACACTGAAGCTTTCTTT.

A note on this clonotype: One end of the junction varies from germline; a read error may be responsible. J is TRBJ2-5 and V is TRBV9; unclear D gene. Germline V gene lookup returns CDR1 SGDLS and CDR2 YYNGEE. This CDR3 region has 12 residues. In nucleotides, the CDR3 is TGCGCCAGCAGCGCGAACCAAGAGACCCAGTACTTC. Protein: CASSANQETQYF. The whole variable domain, remainder taken from reference TRBV9 and TRBJ2-5, is DSGVTQTPKHLITATGQRVTLRCSPRSGDLSVYWYQQSLDQGLQFLIQYYNGEERAKGNILERFSAQQFPDLHSELNLSSLELGDSALYFCASSANQETQYFGPGTRLLVL.

This sequence joins TRBV29-1 and TRBJ2-5, with no clear D. The germline V gene has CDR1 SQVTM and CDR2 ANQGSEA. The CDR3 runs to 11 residues. V was trimmed by 3 bases and J by 2 bases, leaving 4 bases between them. The CDR3 here is CSVEDQETQYF. In nucleotides, the CDR3 is TGCAGCGTTGAGGATCAAGAGACCCAGTACTTC.

The chain is built from TRBV20-1 and TRBJ1-1; maybe TRBD1 (6 bases). CDR3 length: 14 amino acids. Germline lookup yields CDR1 DFQATT and CDR2 SNEGSKA (reference sequence). V was pared by 2 bases and J by 6 bases, with 16 bases between. The CDR3 DNA reads as TGCAGTGCTAGAAACAGGGTAGTGCTCCCTGAAGCTTTCTTT. Protein: CSARNRVVLPEAFF.

J is TRBJ2-5 and V is TRBV7-2; TRBD1 aligns across 7 bases. Trimming took 10 bases from V and 11 from J; bases not matched to a gene: 19. In germline, CDR1 is SGHTA, CDR2 FQGNSA. CDR3 length equals 14 residues. The CDR3 DNA reads TGTGCCACGTCAGAGGGGGCGCCCTCCTACGGGCAGTACTTC. Translated, it gives CATSEGAPSYGQYF.

A remark on this clonotype: At one end, the junction sequence differs from germline, possibly due to a read error. The chain is built from TRBV10-3 and TRBJ2-7; TRBD1 might be the D (5 bases). Per germline, CDR1 ENHRY and CDR2 SYGVKD. The CDR3 totals 12 residues. DNA for the CDR3: TGTGCCGTCAGTGAATCGGACAATGAGCAGTACTTC. Encoded protein: CAVSESDNEQYF.

This clonotype has just one count. Being one base from a much bigger clone, this may be a read error. The chain uses TRBV9 and TRBJ2-3; D gene uncertain. The V gene's germline CDR1 is SGDLS and CDR2 YYNGEE. This CDR3 has 14 amino acids. The CDR3 region is CACSVEVPTDTQYF. CDR3 coding DNA: TGTGCCTGCAGCGTAGAGGTACCCACAGATACGCAGTATTTT. Combining the CDR3 with reference TRBV9 and TRBJ2-3 gives the whole variable domain DSGVTQTPKHLITATGQRVTLRCSPRSGDLSVYWYQQSLDQGLQFLIQYYNGEERAKGNILERFSAQQFPDLHSELNLSSLELGDSALYFCACSVEVPTDTQYFGPGTRLTVL.

This clonotype was recorded once. At one end the junction does not follow the germline gene, possibly because of a read error. This chain connects TRBV3-1 to TRBJ2-5; 8 nucleotides align to TRBD2. CDR3 size: 14 residues. Germline loops: CDR1 LGHDT, CDR2 YNNKEL (reference sequence). The CDR3 here is CASSQTSVQETQYF. CDR3 nucleotides: TGTGCCAGCAGCCAGACTAGCGTCCAAGAGACTCAGTACTTC.

This clonotype was counted a few times. The chain couples TRBV5-1 to TRBJ2-7, with D hard to call. The CDR3 covers 15 residues. Per the germline V gene, CDR1 is SGHRS and CDR2 is YFSETQ. V lost 2 bases, J lost 3 bases, and 15 bases lay in between. CDR3 DNA sequence: TGCGCCAGCAGCTTTGGGTCAGCCGGTGGCTACGAGCAGTACTTC. Translating gives CASSFGSAGGYEQYF.

This CDR3 reads CASSDIFGTGRTSGNNEQYF. Written as DNA, the CDR3 is TGCGCCAGCAGCGATATTTTTGGGACAGGCAGGACTAGCGGTAACAATGAGCAGTACTTC. This chain joins TRBV4-1 and TRBJ2-5, with 10 bases matching TRBD2. The CDR3 has 20 residues. With 5 bases clipped from V and 11 bases from J, the junction kept 29 bases outside the gene matches. The germline gives CDR1 MGHRA, CDR2 YSYEKL.

The table lists this clonotype with a few counts. V usage is TRBV27 and J usage is TRBJ2-1; 10 bases map to TRBD2. The length of the CDR3 is 16 residues. Germline values: CDR1 MNHEY, CDR2 SMNVEV (reference sequence). V trimming: 6 bases; J trimming: 7 bases; junction bases outside the gene matches: 12. CDR3 residues: CASSLERTSGWNEQFF. Here the CDR3 DNA reads TGTGCCAGCAGCCTTGAGCGGACTAGCGGATGGAATGAGCAGTTCTTC.

The V gene is TRBV5-5, the J gene TRBJ2-3; D unresolved. V was clipped by 4 bases and J by 6 bases, with 9 bases between them. The germline gives CDR1 SGHKS, CDR2 YYEKEE (reference sequence). The CDR3 has 12 amino acids. The CDR3, as DNA: TGTGCCAGCAGCGGCCGGATGGATACGCAGTATTTT. This gives the protein CASSGRMDTQYF.

This chain uses TRBV27 with TRBJ2-5; no reliable D call. The germline V gene encodes CDR1 MNHEY and CDR2 SMNVEV (reference sequence). The CDR3 is 9 amino acids. V lost 7 bases and J lost 4, with 1 base in between. The CDR3 protein is CASTETQYF. The CDR3 DNA is TGTGCCAGCACAGAGACCCAGTACTTC.